This T cell receptor (beta chain) comes out of a study of cytomegalovirus exposure and HLA in healthy donors. The overall study: Earlier, approximately 190 million T cells were analyzed, and approximately 110 million unique TCR beta sequences were found among them.

General observations from the study: When the data were analyzed later, several of the most significant clusters appeared to be linked to common viral pathogens. The investigators catalogued 150 to 200 TCR beta chains as cytomegalovirus-associated.

About this clone itself: Its antigen remains unidentified.

CDR1 and CDR2 (germline): KGHSH, LQKENI. The CDR3 length is 13 residues. V lost 3 bases and J lost 6; bases outside the gene matches: 3. Primers for the PCR totalled 60 Vbeta and 13 Jbeta. The table came from immunoSEQ multiplex PCR; TCRdb's copy has only in-frame clones and leaves some out. The sample yields approximately 170,000 clones, more than 65% seen once. This receptor was taken from a man aged 18 to 30 in good health and CMV-seropositive. This chain joins TRBV18 and TRBJ1-1; TRBD1 aligns across 8 bases. The sequenced sample consisted of PBMCs. The CDR3 DNA is TGTGCCAGCTCACCGGACAGGGTTTCTGAAGCTTTCTTT. Protein: CASSPDRVSEAFF.